A single sample gave rise to the 10 T cell receptor beta chains below, sequenced in a study of response to subunit inactivated influenza vaccine. Via MiXCR, TCRdb re-called the RT-PCR reads, giving one row per CDR3 protein. The repertoire holds hundreds of thousands of distinct CDR3 sequences, with roughly 9.7% as singletons. The source was PBMCs from blood, collected 45 days after vaccination. The receptors originated from a man aged 45-65 years who received an inactivated influenza vaccine.

This clonotype was observed at least ten times. DNA of the CDR3: TGCAGCGTTGTTAGAGGGGGCGGTGGCTACACCTTC. Protein product: CSVVRGGGGYTF. This chain joins TRBV29-1 and TRBJ1-2, with 7 bases fitting TRBD1. The CDR3 runs 12 residues. Germline loops: CDR1 SQVTM, CDR2 ANQGSEA. V was clipped by 4 bases and J by 7 bases; unmatched bases: 6.

The chain links TRBV4-3 to TRBJ2-1; 7 nucleotides line up with TRBD2. Germline V gene data show CDR1 as LGHNA and CDR2 as YSLEER. This CDR3 comprises 18 residues. Losses at the gene ends were 0 bases for V and 8 bases for J; bases not matched to a gene: 16. The CDR3 loop is CASSQDWASGHLGDEQFF. The CDR3 DNA reads as TGCGCCAGCAGCCAAGACTGGGCTAGCGGACACCTTGGCGATGAGCAGTTCTTC.

This clonotype came up many times. V gene TRBV6-1 combines with J gene TRBJ2-7; 8 positions agree with TRBD1. V lost 5 bases and J lost 2; bases outside the gene matches: 5. Germline CDR1 and CDR2: MNHNS and SASEGT. There are 14 residues in the CDR3. The chain's CDR3 is CASSIGQGAYEQYF. The DNA of the CDR3 is TGTGCCAGCAGTATTGGACAGGGTGCCTACGAGCAGTACTTC.

This clonotype was detected a few times. The chain has TRBV5-1 and TRBJ2-1; tentatively, D is TRBD1 or TRBD2 (8 bases each). The CDR3 runs 17 residues. Germline lookup yields CDR1 SGHRS and CDR2 YFSETQ. Trimming shortened V by 8 bases and J by 4 bases, and 25 bases separated the two germline ends. DNA of the CDR3: TGCGCCAGTGGACAGGGAAGAGCGGGAGTGGGTTACAATGAGCAGTTCTTC. As protein: CASGQGRAGVGYNEQFF.

There are a few counts of this clonotype. The chain employs TRBV24-1 and TRBJ2-2, with D maybe TRBD1 (8 bases). Looked up from germline, CDR1 is KGHDR and CDR2 is SFDVKD. Trimming took 4 bases from V and 3 from J, leaving 17 bases between them. This CDR3 has 17 amino acids. CDR3 protein: CATSDPTGGVYTGELFF. In nucleotides, the CDR3 is TGTGCCACCAGTGACCCAACAGGGGGGGTATACACCGGGGAGCTGTTTTTT.

This clonotype was recorded a few times. This chain connects TRBV19 to TRBJ2-5, with no clear D. Germline CDR1 is LNHDA and CDR2 is SQIVND (reference sequence). V was trimmed by 1 base and J by 1 base, leaving 4 bases between them. CDR3 length equals 13 residues. Written as DNA, the CDR3 is TGTGCCAGTAGTATAGTCTCCCAAGAGACCCAGTACTTC. Amino acid sequence: CASSIVSQETQYF.

The chain links TRBV18 to TRBJ2-7; D is possibly TRBD1 (6 bases). The CDR3 contains 13 residues. CDR1 is KGHSH, CDR2 LQKENI, per germline. The V gene lost 6 bases and the J gene lost 7 bases, with 16 bases spanning the gap. The DNA of the CDR3 is TGTGCCAGCTCGTCGGACAGACCTGGGGAGCAGTACTTC. It encodes CASSSDRPGEQYF.

The sample holds a few counts of this clonotype. The CDR3 DNA is TGTGCCAGCAGCTTGTTAGGGGGCTGGGGTTTGGAGACCCAGTACTTC. This sequence encodes CASSLLGGWGLETQYF. The chain has TRBV5-5 and TRBJ2-5, with 7 bases aligning to TRBD1. CDR3 length equals 16 residues. J was trimmed by 5 bases and V by 1 base; bases with no gene match: 11. Germline V gene sequence: CDR1 SGHKS, CDR2 YYEKEE (reference sequence).

This clonotype was seen a few times. The chain links TRBV5-1 to TRBJ2-1; D unclear. V lost 0 bases to trimming and J lost 9 bases, with 10 bases between them. CDR1 and CDR2 from the germline V gene are SGHRS and YFSETQ. The CDR3 length is 13 residues. The CDR3 here is CASSLEMVSEQFF. For the CDR3, the DNA is TGCGCCAGCAGCTTGGAGATGGTCAGTGAGCAGTTCTTC.

This clonotype was recorded at least ten times. The chain joins TRBV29-1 to TRBJ1-1; no firm D call. The germline V and J ends were trimmed by 7 bases and 0 bases, with 15 bases remaining between them. The CDR3 is 14 amino acids. Germline V gene sequence: CDR1 SQVTM, CDR2 ANQGSEA. The DNA for the CDR3 is TGCAGCGCCGGGATGAGATTGATGAACACTGAAGCTTTCTTT. This codes for CSAGMRLMNTEAFF. Together with reference TRBV29-1 and TRBJ1-1, the CDR3 gives the full variable domain: SAVISQKPSRDICQRGTSLTIQCQVDSQVTMMFWYRQQPGQSLTLIATANQGSEATYESGFVIDKFPISRPNLTFSTLTVSNMSPEDSSIYLCSAGMRLMNTEAFFGQGTRLTVV.